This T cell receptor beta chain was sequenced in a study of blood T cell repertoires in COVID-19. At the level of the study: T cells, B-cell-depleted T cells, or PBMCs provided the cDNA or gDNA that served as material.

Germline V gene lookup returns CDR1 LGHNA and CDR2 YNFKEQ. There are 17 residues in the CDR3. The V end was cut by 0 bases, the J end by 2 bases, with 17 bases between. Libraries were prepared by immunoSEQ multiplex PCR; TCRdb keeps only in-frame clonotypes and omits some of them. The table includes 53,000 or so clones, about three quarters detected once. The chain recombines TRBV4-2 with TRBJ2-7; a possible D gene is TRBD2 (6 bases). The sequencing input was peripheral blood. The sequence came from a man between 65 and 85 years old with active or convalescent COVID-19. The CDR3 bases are TGTGCCAGCAGCCAAGATAAAGCTGCGGGGATGACCTACGAGCAGTACTTC. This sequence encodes CASSQDKAAGMTYEQYF.